The T cell receptor (beta chain) under discussion was sequenced for a study of Ad26.COV2.S vaccination and SARS-CoV-2 variants. This clone was seen once. Here immunoSEQ multiplex PCR was the method, and the copy in TCRdb shows in-frame clones only, minus some. The table includes around 370,000 clones, 90% to 95% detected once. The germline V gene has CDR1 SEHNR and CDR2 FQNEAQ (reference sequence). The V and J ends lost 5 bases and 5 bases respectively, with 21 bases between them. The length of the CDR3 is 16 residues. The genes are TRBV7-9 and TRBJ2-5; D may be TRBD1 (5 bases). The TCR originated in a human donor who had recovered from COVID-19. The sequences come from peripheral blood, collected after recovery from COVID-19. CDR3: CASSQKGLANRETQYF. The CDR3 DNA reads as TGTGCCAGCAGCCAGAAGGGGTTGGCTAATCGGGAGACCCAGTACTTC. Full variable domain (rest looked up from reference TRBV7-9 and TRBJ2-5): DTGVSQNPRHKITKRGQNVTFRCDPISEHNRLYWYRQTLGQGPEFLTYFQNEAQLEKSRLLSDRFSAERPKGSFSTLEIQRTEQGDSAMYLCASSQKGLANRETQYFGPGTRLLVL.